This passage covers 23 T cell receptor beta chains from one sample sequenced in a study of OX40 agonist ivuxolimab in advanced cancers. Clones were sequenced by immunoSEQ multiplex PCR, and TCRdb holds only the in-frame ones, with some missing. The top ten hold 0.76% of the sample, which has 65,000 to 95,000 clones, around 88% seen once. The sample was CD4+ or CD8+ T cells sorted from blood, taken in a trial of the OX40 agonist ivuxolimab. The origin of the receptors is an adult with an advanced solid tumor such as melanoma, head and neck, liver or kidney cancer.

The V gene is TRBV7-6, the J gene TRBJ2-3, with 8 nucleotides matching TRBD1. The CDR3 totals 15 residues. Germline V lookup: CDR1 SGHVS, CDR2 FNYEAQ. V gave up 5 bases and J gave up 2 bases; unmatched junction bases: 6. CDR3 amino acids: CASSTATGDTDTQYF. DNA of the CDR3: TGTGCCAGCAGCACCGCGACAGGGGACACAGATACGCAGTATTTT.

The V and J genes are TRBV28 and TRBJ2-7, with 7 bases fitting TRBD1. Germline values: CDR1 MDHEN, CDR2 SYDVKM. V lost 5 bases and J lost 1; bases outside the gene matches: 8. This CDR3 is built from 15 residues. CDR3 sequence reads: CASSQSGGPSYEQYF. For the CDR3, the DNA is TGTGCCAGCAGTCAATCAGGGGGACCTTCCTACGAGCAGTACTTC.

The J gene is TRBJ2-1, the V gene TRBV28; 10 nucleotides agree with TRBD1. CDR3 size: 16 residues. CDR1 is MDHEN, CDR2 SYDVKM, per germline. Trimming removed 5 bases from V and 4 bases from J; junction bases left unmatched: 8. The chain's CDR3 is CASSATGQGTYNEQFF. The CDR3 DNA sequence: TGTGCCAGCAGTGCCACGGGACAGGGGACTTACAATGAGCAGTTCTTC.

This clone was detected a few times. The CDR3 coding sequence is TGTGCCAGCTCACCACCTGCTAGCGGAAGCACAGATACGCAGTATTTT. This gives the protein CASSPPASGSTDTQYF. J is TRBJ2-3 and V is TRBV18; TRBD2 matches 7 bases. Per the germline V gene, CDR1 is KGHSH and CDR2 is LQKENI. The J segment lost 0 bases and the V segment lost 0 bases, leaving 3 bases of the junction unmatched. This CDR3 comprises 16 residues.

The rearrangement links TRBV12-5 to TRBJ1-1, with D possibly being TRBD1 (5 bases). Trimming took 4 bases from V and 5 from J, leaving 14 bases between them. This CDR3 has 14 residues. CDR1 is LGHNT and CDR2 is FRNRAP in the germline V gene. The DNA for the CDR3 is TGTGCTAGTGGTTCCAGGGAAGGTGGGACTGAAGCTTTCTTT. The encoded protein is CASGSREGGTEAFF.

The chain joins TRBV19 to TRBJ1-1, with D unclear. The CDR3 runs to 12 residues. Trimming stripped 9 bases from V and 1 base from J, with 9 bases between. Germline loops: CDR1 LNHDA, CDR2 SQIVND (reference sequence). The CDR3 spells CARTLGNTEAFF. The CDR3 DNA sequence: TGTGCCAGGACTTTAGGGAACACTGAAGCTTTCTTT.

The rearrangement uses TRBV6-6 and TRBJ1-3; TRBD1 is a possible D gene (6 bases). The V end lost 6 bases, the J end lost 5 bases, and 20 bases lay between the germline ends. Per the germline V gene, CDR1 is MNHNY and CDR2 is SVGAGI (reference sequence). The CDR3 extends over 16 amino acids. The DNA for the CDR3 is TGTGCCAGCAGGGTAACCGGGGGCCCCCCCCGAAACACCATATATTTT. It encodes CASRVTGGPPRNTIYF.

The CDR3 reads CASSMGGGPYNEQFF. In DNA form, the CDR3 reads TGTGCCAGTAGTATGGGGGGAGGGCCCTACAATGAGCAGTTCTTC. The chain carries TRBV19 and TRBJ2-1; TRBD2 agrees at 7 bases. Germline V gene data show CDR1 as LNHDA and CDR2 as SQIVND (reference sequence). J lost 2 bases, V lost 3 bases, and 4 bases had no gene match. The CDR3 loop spans 15 amino acids.

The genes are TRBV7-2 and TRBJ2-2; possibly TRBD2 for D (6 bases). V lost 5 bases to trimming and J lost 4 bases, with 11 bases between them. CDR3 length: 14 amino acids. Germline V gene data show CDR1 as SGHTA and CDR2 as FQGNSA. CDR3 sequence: CASSRDFGTGELFF. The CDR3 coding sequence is TGTGCCAGCAGCCGGGACTTCGGCACCGGGGAGCTGTTTTTT.

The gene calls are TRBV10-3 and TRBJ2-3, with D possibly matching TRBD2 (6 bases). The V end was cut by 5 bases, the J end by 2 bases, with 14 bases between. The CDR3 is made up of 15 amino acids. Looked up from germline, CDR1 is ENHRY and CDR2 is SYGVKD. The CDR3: CAISPWRGDTDTQYF. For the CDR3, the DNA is TGTGCCATCAGTCCTTGGCGGGGCGACACAGATACGCAGTATTTT.

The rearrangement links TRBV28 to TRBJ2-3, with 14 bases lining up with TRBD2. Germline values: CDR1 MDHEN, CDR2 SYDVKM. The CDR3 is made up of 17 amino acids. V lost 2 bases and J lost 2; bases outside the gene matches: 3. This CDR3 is CASSLQGLAGATDTQYF. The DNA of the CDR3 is TGTGCCAGCAGTTTACAGGGACTAGCGGGAGCCACAGATACGCAGTATTTT.

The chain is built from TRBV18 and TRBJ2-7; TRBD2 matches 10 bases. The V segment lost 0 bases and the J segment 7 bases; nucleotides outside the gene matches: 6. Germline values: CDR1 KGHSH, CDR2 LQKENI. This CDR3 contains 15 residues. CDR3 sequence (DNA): TGTGCCAGCTCACCACCAACTAGCGGGATCTTGGAGCAGTACTTC. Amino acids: CASSPPTSGILEQYF.

CDR3 in amino acids: CASSLWQGNEKLFF. CDR3 bases: TGTGCCAGCAGTTTATGGCAGGGTAATGAAAAACTGTTTTTT. The rearrangement joins TRBV28 to TRBJ1-4; the D gene is possibly TRBD1 (5 bases). Trimming took 0 bases from V and 4 from J, leaving 6 bases between them. Germline CDR1 reads MDHEN; CDR2 reads SYDVKM. The CDR3 runs 14 residues.

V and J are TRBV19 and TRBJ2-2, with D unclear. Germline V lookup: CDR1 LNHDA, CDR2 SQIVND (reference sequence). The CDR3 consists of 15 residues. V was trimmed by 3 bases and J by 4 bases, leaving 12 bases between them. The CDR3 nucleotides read TGTGCCAGTAGTATGACTGGGCTCGGCACCGGGGAGCTGTTTTTT. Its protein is CASSMTGLGTGELFF. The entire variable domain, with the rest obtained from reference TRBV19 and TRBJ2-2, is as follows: DGGITQSPKYLFRKEGQNVTLSCEQNLNHDAMYWYRQDPGQGLRLIYYSQIVNDFQKGDIAEGYSVSREKKESFPLTVTSAQKNPTAFYLCASSMTGLGTGELFFGEGSRLTVL.

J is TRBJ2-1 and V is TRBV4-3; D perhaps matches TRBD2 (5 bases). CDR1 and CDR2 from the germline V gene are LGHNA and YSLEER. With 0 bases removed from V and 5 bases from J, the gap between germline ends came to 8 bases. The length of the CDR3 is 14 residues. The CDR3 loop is CASSQDRTHNEQFF. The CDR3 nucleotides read TGCGCCAGCAGCCAAGACAGGACTCACAATGAGCAGTTCTTC.

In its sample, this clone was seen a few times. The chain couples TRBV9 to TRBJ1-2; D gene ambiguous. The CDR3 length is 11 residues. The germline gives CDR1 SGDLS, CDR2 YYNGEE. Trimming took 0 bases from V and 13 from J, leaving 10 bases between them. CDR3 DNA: TGTGCCAGCAGCGTAGGTTCACGAAGCACCTTC. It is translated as CASSVGSRSTF.

CDR3 amino acids: CASSKQGLAGDTGELFF. The CDR3 coding sequence is TGTGCCAGCAGCAAACAGGGACTAGCGGGAGACACCGGGGAGCTGTTTTTT. The V gene is TRBV7-6, the J gene TRBJ2-2; 14 bases map to TRBD2. Germline CDR1 SGHVS, CDR2 FNYEAQ. This CDR3 contains 17 residues. Trimming took 5 bases from V and 3 from J; bases not matched to a gene: 5.

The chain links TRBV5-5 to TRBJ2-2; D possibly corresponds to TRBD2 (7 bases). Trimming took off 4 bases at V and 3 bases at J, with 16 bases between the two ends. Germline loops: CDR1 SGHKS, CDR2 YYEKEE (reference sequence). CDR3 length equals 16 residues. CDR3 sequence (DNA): TGTGCCAGCAGCCCGTGGGGGGGCTGGGACACCGGGGAGCTGTTTTTT. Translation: CASSPWGGWDTGELFF. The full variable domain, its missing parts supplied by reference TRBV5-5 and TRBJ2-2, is DAGVTQSPTHLIKTRGQQVTLRCSPISGHKSVSWYQQVLGQGPQFIFQYYEKEERGRGNFPDRFSARQFPNYSSELNVNALLLGDSALYLCASSPWGGWDTGELFFGEGSRLTVL.

Here the CDR3 reads CASSFSGATDTQYF. In nucleotides, the CDR3 is TGTGCCAGCAGCTTCAGCGGGGCCACCGATACGCAGTATTTT. The J gene is TRBJ2-3, the V gene TRBV7-2; 7 bases match TRBD2. Germline trimming cut 3 bases from V and 6 bases from J; bases unmatched to any gene: 6. The CDR3 is 14 residues long. Looked up from germline, CDR1 is SGHTA and CDR2 is FQGNSA.

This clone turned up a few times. The CDR3 region is CASSSRSGGIAGYTF. In nucleotides, the CDR3 is TGTGCCAGCAGCTCCCGGTCAGGGGGTATAGCTGGCTACACCTTC. The chain recombines TRBV7-2 with TRBJ1-2, with 7 bases lining up with TRBD1. Per the germline V gene, CDR1 is SGHTA and CDR2 is FQGNSA. The CDR3 consists of 15 residues. J was trimmed by 7 bases and V by 4 bases; bases with no gene match: 12.

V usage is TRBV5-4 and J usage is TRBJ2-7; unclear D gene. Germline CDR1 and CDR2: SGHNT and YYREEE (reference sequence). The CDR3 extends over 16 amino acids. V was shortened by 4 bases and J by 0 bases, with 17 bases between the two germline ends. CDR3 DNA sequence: TGTGCCAGCAGCCCAGAGTTAAGCGTATCCTCCTACGAGCAGTACTTC. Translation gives CASSPELSVSSYEQYF.

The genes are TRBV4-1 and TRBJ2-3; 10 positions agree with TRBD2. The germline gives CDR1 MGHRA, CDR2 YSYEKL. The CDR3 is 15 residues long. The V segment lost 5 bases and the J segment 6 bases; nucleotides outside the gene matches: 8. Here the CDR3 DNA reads TGCGCCAGCAGCGGCCAACTAGCGGGAAGGGATACGCAGTATTTT. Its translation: CASSGQLAGRDTQYF.

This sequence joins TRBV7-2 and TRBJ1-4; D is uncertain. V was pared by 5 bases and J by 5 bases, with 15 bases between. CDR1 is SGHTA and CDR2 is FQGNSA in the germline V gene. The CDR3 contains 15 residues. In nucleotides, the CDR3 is TGTGCCAGCAGCCGATCAGTCTCAATCAATGAAAAACTGTTTTTT. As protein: CASSRSVSINEKLFF.